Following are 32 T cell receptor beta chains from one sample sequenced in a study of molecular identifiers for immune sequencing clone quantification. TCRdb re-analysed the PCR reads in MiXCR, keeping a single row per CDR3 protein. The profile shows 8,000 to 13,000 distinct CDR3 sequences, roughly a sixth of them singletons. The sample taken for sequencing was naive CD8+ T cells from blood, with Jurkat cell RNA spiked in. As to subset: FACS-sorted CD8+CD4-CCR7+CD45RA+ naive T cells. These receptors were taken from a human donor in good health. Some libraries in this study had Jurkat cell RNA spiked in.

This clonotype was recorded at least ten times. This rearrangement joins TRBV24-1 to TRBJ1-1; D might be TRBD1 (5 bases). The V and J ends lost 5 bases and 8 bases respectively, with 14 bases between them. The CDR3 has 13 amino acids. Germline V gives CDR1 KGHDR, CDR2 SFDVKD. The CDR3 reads CATSVGDFAEAFF. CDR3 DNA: TGTGCCACCAGTGTCGGGGACTTCGCCGAAGCTTTCTTT.

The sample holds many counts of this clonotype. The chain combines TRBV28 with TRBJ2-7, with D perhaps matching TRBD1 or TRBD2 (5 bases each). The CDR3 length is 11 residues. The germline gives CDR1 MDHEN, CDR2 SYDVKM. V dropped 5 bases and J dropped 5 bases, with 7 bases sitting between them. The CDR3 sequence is CASSGDHEQYF. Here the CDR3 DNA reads TGTGCCAGCAGTGGGGACCACGAGCAGTACTTC.

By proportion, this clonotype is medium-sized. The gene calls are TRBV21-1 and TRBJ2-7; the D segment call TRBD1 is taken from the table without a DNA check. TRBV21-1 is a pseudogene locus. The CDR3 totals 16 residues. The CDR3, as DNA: TGTGCCAGCAGCACCGGGGACAGGGCCAACTCCTACGAGCAGTACTTC. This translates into CASSTGDRANSYEQYF.

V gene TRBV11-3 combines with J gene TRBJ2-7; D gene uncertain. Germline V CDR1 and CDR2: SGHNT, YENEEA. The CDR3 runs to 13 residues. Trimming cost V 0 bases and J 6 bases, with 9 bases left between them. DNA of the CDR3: TGTGCCAGCAGCTTAGATGAGAGTGGCGAGCAGTACTTC. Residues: CASSLDESGEQYF.

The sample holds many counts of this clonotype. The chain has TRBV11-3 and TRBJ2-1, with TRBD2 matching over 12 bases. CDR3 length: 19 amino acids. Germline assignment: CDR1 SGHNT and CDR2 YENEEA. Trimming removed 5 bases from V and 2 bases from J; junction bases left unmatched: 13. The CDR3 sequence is CASSIRASGRDRPYNEQFF. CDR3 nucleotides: TGTGCCAGCAGCATTCGTGCTAGCGGGAGGGACAGGCCCTACAATGAGCAGTTCTTC.

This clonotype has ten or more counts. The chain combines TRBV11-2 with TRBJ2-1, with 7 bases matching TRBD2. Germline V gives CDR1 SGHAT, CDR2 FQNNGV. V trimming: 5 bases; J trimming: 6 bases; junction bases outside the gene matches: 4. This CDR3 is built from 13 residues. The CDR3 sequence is CASSPAGPNEQFF. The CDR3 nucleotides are TGTGCCAGCAGCCCAGCGGGGCCCAATGAGCAGTTCTTC.

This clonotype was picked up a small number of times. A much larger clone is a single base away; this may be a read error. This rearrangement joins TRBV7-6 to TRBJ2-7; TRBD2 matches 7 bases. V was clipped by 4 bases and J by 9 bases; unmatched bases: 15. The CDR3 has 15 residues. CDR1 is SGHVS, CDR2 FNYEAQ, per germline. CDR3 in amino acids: CASSSLAGGLVPQYF. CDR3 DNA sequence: TGTGCCAGCAGCTCGTTAGCGGGCGGGCTGGTTCCGCAGTACTTC.

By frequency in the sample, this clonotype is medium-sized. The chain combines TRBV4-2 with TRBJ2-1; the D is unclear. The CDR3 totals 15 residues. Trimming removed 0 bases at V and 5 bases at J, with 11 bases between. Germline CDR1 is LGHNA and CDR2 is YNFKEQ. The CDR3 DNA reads TGTGCCAGCAGCCAAGATCAAGGTTCGAACAATGAGCAGTTCTTC. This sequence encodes CASSQDQGSNNEQFF.

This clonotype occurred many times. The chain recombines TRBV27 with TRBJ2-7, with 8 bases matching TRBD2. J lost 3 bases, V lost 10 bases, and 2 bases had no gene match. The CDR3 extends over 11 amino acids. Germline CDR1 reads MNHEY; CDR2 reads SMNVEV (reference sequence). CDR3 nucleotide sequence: TGTGCCACCCGGGGGGGCTACGAGCAGTACTTC. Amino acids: CATRGGYEQYF.

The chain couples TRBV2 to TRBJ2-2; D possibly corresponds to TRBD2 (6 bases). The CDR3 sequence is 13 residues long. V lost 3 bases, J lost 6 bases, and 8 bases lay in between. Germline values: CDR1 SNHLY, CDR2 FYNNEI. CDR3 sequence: CASSDWGAGELFF. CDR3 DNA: TGTGCCAGCAGTGATTGGGGGGCCGGGGAGCTGTTTTTT. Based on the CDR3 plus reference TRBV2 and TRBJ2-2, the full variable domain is EPEVTQTPSHQVTQMGQEVILRCVPISNHLYFYWYRQILGQKVEFLVSFYNNEISEKSEIFDDQFSVERPDGSNFTLKIRSTKLEDSAMYFCASSDWGAGELFFGEGSRLTVL.

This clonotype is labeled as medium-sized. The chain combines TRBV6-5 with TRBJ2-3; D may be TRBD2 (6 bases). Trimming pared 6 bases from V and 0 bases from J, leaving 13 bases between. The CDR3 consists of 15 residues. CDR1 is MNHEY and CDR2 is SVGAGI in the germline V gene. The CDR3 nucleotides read TGTGCCAGCAGAGAAAGTGGGAGGAGCACAGATACGCAGTATTTT. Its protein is CASRESGRSTDTQYF.

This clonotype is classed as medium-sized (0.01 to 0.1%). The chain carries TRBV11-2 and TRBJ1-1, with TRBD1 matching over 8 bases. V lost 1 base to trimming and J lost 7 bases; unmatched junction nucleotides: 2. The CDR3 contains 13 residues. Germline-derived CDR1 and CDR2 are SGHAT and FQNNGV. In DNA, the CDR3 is TGTGCCAGCAGCTTAGGGACAGGGATTGAAGCTTTCTTT. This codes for CASSLGTGIEAFF. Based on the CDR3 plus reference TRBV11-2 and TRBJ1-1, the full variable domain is EAGVAQSPRYKIIEKRQSVAFWCNPISGHATLYWYQQILGQGPKLLIQFQNNGVVDDSQLPKDRFSAERLKGVDSTLKIQPAKLEDSAVYLCASSLGTGIEAFFGQGTRLTVV.

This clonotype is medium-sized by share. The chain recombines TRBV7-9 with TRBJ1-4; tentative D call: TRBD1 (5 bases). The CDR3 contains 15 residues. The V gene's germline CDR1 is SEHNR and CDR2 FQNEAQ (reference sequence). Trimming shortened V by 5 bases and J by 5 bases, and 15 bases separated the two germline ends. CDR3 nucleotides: TGTGCCAGCAGCCCCTTGACAGCCTCAAATGAAAAACTGTTTTTT. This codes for CASSPLTASNEKLFF.

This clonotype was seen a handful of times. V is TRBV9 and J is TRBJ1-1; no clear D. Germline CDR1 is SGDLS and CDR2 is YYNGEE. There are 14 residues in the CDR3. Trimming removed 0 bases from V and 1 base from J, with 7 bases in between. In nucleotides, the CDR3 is TGTGCCAGCAGCGTAGAAAAGGAGAACACTGAAGCTTTCTTT. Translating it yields CASSVEKENTEAFF.

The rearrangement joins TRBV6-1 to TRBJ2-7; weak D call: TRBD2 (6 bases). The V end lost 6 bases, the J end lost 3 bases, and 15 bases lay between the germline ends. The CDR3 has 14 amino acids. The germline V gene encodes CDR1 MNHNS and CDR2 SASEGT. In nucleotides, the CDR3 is TGTGCCAGCAGACCCCGGGACTCGCTCTACGAGCAGTACTTC. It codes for CASRPRDSLYEQYF.

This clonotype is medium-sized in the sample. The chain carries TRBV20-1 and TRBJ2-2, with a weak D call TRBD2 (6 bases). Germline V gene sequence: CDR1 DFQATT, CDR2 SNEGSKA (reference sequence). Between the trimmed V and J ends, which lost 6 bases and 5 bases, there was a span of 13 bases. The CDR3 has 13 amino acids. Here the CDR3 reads CSAPWRDTGELFF. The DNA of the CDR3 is TGCAGTGCACCCTGGCGGGATACCGGGGAGCTGTTTTTT.

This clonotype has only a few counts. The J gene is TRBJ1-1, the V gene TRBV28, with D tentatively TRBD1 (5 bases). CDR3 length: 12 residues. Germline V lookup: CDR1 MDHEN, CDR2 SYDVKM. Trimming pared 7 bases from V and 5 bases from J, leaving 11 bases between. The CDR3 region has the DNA TGTGCCAGCAACCGGGGACGTACTGAAGCTTTCTTT. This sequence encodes CASNRGRTEAFF. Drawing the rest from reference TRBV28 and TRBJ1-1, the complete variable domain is DVKVTQSSRYLVKRTGEKVFLECVQDMDHENMFWYRQDPGLGLRLIYFSYDVKMKEKGDIPEGYSVSREKKERFSLILESASTNQTSMYLCASNRGRTEAFFGQGTRLTVV.

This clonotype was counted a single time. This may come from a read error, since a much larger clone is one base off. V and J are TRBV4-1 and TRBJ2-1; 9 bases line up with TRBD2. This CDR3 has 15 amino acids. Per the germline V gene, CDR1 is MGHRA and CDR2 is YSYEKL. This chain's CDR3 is CASSLSGSSYSEQFF. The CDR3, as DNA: TGCGCCAGCAGCCTTAGCGGGAGTTCCTACAGTGAGCAGTTCTTC.

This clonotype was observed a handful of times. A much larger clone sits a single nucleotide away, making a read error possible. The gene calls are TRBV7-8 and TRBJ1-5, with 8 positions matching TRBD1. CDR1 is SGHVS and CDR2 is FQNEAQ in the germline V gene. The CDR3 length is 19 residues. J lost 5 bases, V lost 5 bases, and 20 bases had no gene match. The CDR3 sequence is CASSTAPGTGIPFHQPQHF. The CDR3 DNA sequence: TGTGCCAGCAGCACCGCACCCGGGACAGGTATTCCCTTCCATCAGCCCCAGCATTTT.

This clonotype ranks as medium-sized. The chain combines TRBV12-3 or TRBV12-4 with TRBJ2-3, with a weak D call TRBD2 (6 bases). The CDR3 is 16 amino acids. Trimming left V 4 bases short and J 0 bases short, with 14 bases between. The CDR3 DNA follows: TGTGCCAGCAGTTCCCCCGGGACTGCTAGCACAGATACGCAGTATTTT. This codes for CASSSPGTASTDTQYF.

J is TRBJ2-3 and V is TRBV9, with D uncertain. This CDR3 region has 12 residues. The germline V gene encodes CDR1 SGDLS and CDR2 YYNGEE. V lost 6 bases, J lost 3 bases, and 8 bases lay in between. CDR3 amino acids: CASTPSTDTQYF. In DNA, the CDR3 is TGTGCCAGCACCCCATCTACAGATACGCAGTATTTT.

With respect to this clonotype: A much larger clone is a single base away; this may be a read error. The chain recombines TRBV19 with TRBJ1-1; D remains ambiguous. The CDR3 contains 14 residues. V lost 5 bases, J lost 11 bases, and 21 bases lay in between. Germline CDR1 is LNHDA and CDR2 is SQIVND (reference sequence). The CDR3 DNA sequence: TGTGCCAGTAGTTTAGTAGGGATTGACGGGTTGGCTTTCTTT. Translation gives CASSLVGIDGLAFF. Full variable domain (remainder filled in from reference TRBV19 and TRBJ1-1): DGGITQSPKYLFRKEGQNVTLSCEQNLNHDAMYWYRQDPGQGLRLIYYSQIVNDFQKGDIAEGYSVSREKKESFPLTVTSAQKNPTAFYLCASSLVGIDGLAFFGQGTRLTVV.

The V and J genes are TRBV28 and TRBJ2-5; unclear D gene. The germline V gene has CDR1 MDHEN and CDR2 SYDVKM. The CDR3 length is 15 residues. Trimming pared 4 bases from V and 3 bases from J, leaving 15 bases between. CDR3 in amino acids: CASSSSRQKKETQYF. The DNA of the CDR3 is TGTGCCAGCAGTTCATCTCGGCAGAAAAAAGAGACCCAGTACTTC.

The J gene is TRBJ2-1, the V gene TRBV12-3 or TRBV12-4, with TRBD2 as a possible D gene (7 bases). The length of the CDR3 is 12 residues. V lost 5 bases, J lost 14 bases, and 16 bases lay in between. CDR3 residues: CASSLGGGLEFF. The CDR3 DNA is TGTGCCAGCAGTCTAGGGGGGGGATTGGAGTTCTTC.

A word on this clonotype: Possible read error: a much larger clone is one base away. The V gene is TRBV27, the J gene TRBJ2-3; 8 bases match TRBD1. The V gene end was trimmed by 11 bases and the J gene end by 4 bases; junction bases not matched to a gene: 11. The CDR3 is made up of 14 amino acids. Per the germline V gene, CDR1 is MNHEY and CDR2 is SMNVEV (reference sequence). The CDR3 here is CAGYRDRGADTQYF. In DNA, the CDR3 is TGTGCCGGCTATCGAGACAGGGGTGCAGATACGCAGTATTTT.

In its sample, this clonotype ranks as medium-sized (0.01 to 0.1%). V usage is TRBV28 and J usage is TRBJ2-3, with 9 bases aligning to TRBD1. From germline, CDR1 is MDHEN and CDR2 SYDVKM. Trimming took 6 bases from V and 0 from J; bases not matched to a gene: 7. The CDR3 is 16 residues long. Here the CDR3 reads CASRPTGTGSTDTQYF. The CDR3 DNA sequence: TGTGCCAGCAGACCTACCGGGACAGGGAGCACAGATACGCAGTATTTT.

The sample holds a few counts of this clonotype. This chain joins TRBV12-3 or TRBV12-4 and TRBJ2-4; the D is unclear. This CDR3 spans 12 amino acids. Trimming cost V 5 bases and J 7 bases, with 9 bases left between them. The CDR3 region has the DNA TGTGCCAGCAGTCCAGGTTTGAACATTCAGTACTTC. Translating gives CASSPGLNIQYF.

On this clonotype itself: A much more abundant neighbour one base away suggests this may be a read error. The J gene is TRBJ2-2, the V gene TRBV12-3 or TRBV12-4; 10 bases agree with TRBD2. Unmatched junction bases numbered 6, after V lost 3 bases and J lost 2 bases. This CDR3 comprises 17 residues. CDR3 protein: CASSFASGGRNTGELFF. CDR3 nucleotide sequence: TGTGCCAGCAGTTTTGCTAGCGGGGGACGAAACACCGGGGAGCTGTTTTTT.

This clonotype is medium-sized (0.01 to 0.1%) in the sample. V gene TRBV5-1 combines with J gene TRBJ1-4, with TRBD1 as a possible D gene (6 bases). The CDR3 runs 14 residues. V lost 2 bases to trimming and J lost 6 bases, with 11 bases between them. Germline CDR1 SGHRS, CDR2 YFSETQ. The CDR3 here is CASSFLGAYEKLFF. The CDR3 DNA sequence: TGCGCCAGCAGCTTTCTGGGGGCGTATGAAAAACTGTTTTTT.

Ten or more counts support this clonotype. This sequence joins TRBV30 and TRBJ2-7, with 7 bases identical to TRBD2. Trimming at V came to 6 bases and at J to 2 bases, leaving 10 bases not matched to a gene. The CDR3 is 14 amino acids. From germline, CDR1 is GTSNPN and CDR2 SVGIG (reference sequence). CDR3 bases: TGTGCCTGCGTGGGCGGCGGGAGTCCCTACGAGCAGTACTTC. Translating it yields CACVGGGSPYEQYF.

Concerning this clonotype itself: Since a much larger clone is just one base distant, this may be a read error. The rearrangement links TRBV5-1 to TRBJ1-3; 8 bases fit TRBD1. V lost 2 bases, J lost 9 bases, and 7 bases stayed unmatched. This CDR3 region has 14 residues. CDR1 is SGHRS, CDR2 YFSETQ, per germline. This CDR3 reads CASSLGQGASTIYF. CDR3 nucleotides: TGCGCCAGCAGCTTAGGCCAGGGGGCAAGCACCATATATTTT. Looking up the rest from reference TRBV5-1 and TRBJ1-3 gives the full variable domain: KAGVTQTPRYLIKTRGQQVTLSCSPISGHRSVSWYQQTPGQGLQFLFEYFSETQRNKGNFPGRFSGRQFSNSRSEMNVSTLELGDSALYLCASSLGQGASTIYFGEGSWLTVV.

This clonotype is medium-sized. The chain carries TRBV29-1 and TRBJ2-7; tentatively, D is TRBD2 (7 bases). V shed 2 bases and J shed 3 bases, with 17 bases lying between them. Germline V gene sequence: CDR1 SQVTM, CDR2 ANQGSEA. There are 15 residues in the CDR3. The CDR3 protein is CSVESGGRDGYEQYF. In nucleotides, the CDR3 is TGCAGCGTTGAATCCGGGGGGCGAGACGGCTACGAGCAGTACTTC.